Each of the 2 T cell receptor beta chains below was sequenced from the same sample in a study of shared clonotypes between healthy human individuals. Clones were read by immunoSEQ multiplex PCR, and TCRdb kept only the in-frame ones, dropping some. The sample yields roughly 1,500,000 clones, around 98.5% seen once. The sequenced sample consisted of naive CD4+ T cells sorted from blood. The subset denotes: CD45RA+ positively selected. All receptors derive from a man in his thirties or forties in good health.

This clone was seen a single time. V usage is TRBV2 and J usage is TRBJ2-7; D tentatively reads TRBD1 or TRBD2 (5 bases each). Germline values: CDR1 SNHLY, CDR2 FYNNEI. This CDR3 has 13 amino acids. V was trimmed by 0 bases and J by 6 bases, leaving 9 bases between them. CDR3 sequence: CASSEAGVVEQYF. DNA for the CDR3: TGTGCCAGCAGTGAAGCGGGGGTAGTCGAGCAGTACTTC. Using reference TRBV2 and TRBJ2-7 for the parts outside the CDR3, the full variable domain is EPEVTQTPSHQVTQMGQEVILRCVPISNHLYFYWYRQILGQKVEFLVSFYNNEISEKSEIFDDQFSVERPDGSNFTLKIRSTKLEDSAMYFCASSEAGVVEQYFGPGTRLTVT.

The DNA for the CDR3 is TGTGCCAGCAGTTACACGTATAGCGGGTATACCAATGAGCAGTTCTTC. Its protein product is CASSYTYSGYTNEQFF. The gene calls are TRBV6-5 and TRBJ2-1; 7 nucleotides match TRBD2. The CDR3 sequence is 16 residues long. The V gene end was trimmed by 2 bases and the J gene end by 6 bases; junction bases not matched to a gene: 10. The germline gives CDR1 MNHEY, CDR2 SVGAGI.